This entry features one T cell receptor beta chain sequence. Its matching antigen is unknown. This record belongs to a study of graft-versus-host responses after intestinal transplantation. On the study more broadly: Transplant types were multivisceral, liver-intestinal, or isolated intestinal. The study gave all recipients anti-thymocyte globulin induction, then tacrolimus and steroids for three to four years. Study results and caveats: Recipient marrow held GvH clones, some first seen in ileum or blood.

The CDR3 consists of 13 residues. The V end lost 5 bases, the J end lost 0 bases, and 8 bases lay between the germline ends. Germline CDR1 is SGHDT and CDR2 is YYEEEE. Using immunoSEQ multiplex PCR, the repertoire was profiled, and TCRdb retains in-frame clones only, with some absent. The table has 81,000 or so clones, over 85% seen once; the top ten hold about 1%. The chain employs TRBV5-6 and TRBJ1-2; D perhaps matches TRBD1 (5 bases). The TCR originated in a human donor who was the organ donor for an intestinal transplant. The specimen comprised unstimulated CD8+ T cells sorted from spleen or lymph node cells, sampled before transplant. CDR3 nucleotides: TGTGCCAGCAGTCTGACAGCTAACTATGGCTACACCTTC. Translated: CASSLTANYGYTF.